This T cell receptor (beta chain) was recovered during a study of blood T cells in healthy people across ages. Findings and limits, study-wide: What prevented conclusive comparison of naive and antigen-experienced cells was that PBMCs were unsorted.

The use of a sample-barcoded 5' primer and a J-beta primer mix characterized a second PCR of roughly 7 to 11 cycles. TCRdb reanalysed the 5' RACE reads using MiXCR and keeps one entry per CDR3 protein. Of about 1.8 million distinct CDR3 sequences in the sample, roughly 50% were seen once. CDR3 length: 14 residues. CDR1 and CDR2 (germline): MNHEY, SVGEGT. V lost 2 bases and J lost 15, with 20 bases in between. About this clonotype: Its antigen remains unknown.

The chain links TRBV6-2 or TRBV6-3 to TRBJ2-1; D is tentatively TRBD1 or TRBD2 (6 bases each). The source material was blood. The TCR originated in a woman between 35 and 50 years old in good health. Here the CDR3 reads CASSYKGGREGTFF. The CDR3 DNA sequence: TGTGCCAGCAGTTACAAGGGGGGCAGGGAAGGTACGTTCTTC.